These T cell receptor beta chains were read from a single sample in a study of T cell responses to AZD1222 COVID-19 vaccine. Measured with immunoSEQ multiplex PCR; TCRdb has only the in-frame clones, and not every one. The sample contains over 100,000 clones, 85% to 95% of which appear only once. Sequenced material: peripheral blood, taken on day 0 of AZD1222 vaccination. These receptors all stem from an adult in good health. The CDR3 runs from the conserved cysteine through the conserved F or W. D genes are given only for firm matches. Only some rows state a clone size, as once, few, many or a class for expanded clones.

cdr3_aa: CASQSLAGGGEQFF; cdr3_nt: TGTGCCAGCCAATCACTAGCGGGAGGGGGGGAGCAGTTCTTC; v_call: TRBV11-3; d_call: TRBD2; clone_size: -; j_call: TRBJ2-1
cdr3_aa: CASTTTGVGNQPQHF; cdr3_nt: TGTGCCAGCACAACCACAGGGGTTGGCAATCAGCCCCAGCATTTT; v_call: TRBV28; d_call: TRBD1; clone_size: -; j_call: TRBJ1-5
cdr3_aa: CASSLAGDRYGQPQHF; cdr3_nt: TGTGCCAGCAGCTTAGCTGGGGACAGGTATGGACAGCCCCAGCATTTT; v_call: TRBV7-2; d_call: TRBD1; clone_size: -; j_call: TRBJ1-5
cdr3_aa: CASSLSQANTYEQYF; cdr3_nt: TGTGCCAGCAGCTTATCACAGGCAAACACCTACGAGCAGTACTTC; v_call: TRBV7-9; d_call: -; clone_size: -; j_call: TRBJ2-7
cdr3_aa: CASSEDTGVSQPQHF; cdr3_nt: TGTGCCAGTAGTGAGGACACCGGCGTGAGTCAGCCCCAGCATTTT; v_call: TRBV19; d_call: -; clone_size: -; j_call: TRBJ1-5
cdr3_aa: CASILYNEQFF; cdr3_nt: TGCGCCAGCATCCTCTACAATGAGCAGTTCTTC; v_call: TRBV5-1; d_call: -; clone_size: -; j_call: TRBJ2-1
cdr3_aa: CASSLYVYGYTF; cdr3_nt: TGTGCCAGCAGTTTATATGTTTATGGCTACACCTTC; v_call: TRBV28; d_call: -; clone_size: -; j_call: TRBJ1-2
cdr3_aa: CASSIDRDYGYTF; cdr3_nt: TGTGCCAGCAGTATCGACAGGGACTATGGCTACACCTTC; v_call: TRBV12-3/TRBV12-4; d_call: TRBD1; clone_size: -; j_call: TRBJ1-2
cdr3_aa: CASSLRGGTDTQYF; cdr3_nt: TGTGCCAGTAGTCTGCGGGGGGGCACAGATACGCAGTATTTT; v_call: TRBV19; d_call: TRBD2; clone_size: -; j_call: TRBJ2-3
cdr3_aa: CASSFGEPGNTIYF; cdr3_nt: TGTGCCAGCAGCTTCGGGGAACCCGGAAACACCATATATTTT; v_call: TRBV5-6; d_call: -; clone_size: -; j_call: TRBJ1-3
cdr3_aa: CASSIGRDRGRNSPLHF; cdr3_nt: TGTGCCAGTAGTATAGGCCGGGACAGGGGGCGAAATTCACCCCTCCACTTT; v_call: TRBV19; d_call: TRBD1; clone_size: -; j_call: TRBJ1-6
cdr3_aa: CASKGGVNTGELFF; cdr3_nt: TGTGCCAGCAAAGGCGGGGTGAACACCGGGGAGCTGTTTTTT; v_call: TRBV6-5; d_call: -; clone_size: -; j_call: TRBJ2-2
cdr3_aa: CASSLMGGTTYEQYF; cdr3_nt: TGTGCCAGCAGCTTAATGGGTGGGACGACCTACGAGCAGTACTTC; v_call: TRBV11-3; d_call: -; clone_size: -; j_call: TRBJ2-7
cdr3_aa: CASSRQGDGYTF; cdr3_nt: TGTGCCAGCTCCAGACAGGGGGACGGCTACACCTTC; v_call: TRBV19; d_call: TRBD1; clone_size: -; j_call: TRBJ1-2
cdr3_aa: CASTPTFNYGYTF; cdr3_nt: TGTGCCAGCACACCGACTTTTAACTATGGCTACACCTTC; v_call: TRBV12-3/TRBV12-4; d_call: -; clone_size: once; j_call: TRBJ1-2
cdr3_aa: CASSQITGHLETQYF; cdr3_nt: TGTGCCAGCAGCCAAATAACAGGGCATCTAGAGACCCAGTACTTC; v_call: TRBV3-1/TRBV3-2; d_call: -; clone_size: -; j_call: TRBJ2-5
cdr3_aa: CASSPRWGDGYTF; cdr3_nt: TGTGCCAGCAGCCCCCGATGGGGTGATGGCTACACCTTC; v_call: TRBV7-9; d_call: -; clone_size: -; j_call: TRBJ1-2
cdr3_aa: CSARIGETQYF; cdr3_nt: TGCAGTGCTAGGATTGGGGAGACCCAGTACTTC; v_call: TRBV20-1; d_call: -; clone_size: -; j_call: TRBJ2-5
cdr3_aa: CASRLTGGFQPQHF; cdr3_nt: TGTGCCAGCAGGTTGACAGGGGGGTTTCAGCCCCAGCATTTT; v_call: TRBV28; d_call: TRBD1; clone_size: -; j_call: TRBJ1-5
cdr3_aa: CASSQAIGETQYF; cdr3_nt: TGTGCCAGCAGCCAGGCCATCGGTGAGACCCAGTACTTC; v_call: TRBV3-1/TRBV3-2; d_call: -; clone_size: -; j_call: TRBJ2-5
cdr3_aa: CASSLFRGGTEAFF; cdr3_nt: TGTGCCAGCAGTTTGTTTCGGGGGGGAACTGAAGCTTTCTTT; v_call: TRBV28; d_call: -; clone_size: -; j_call: TRBJ1-1
cdr3_aa: CASRPIAQGVNEQFF; cdr3_nt: TGTGCCAGCAGACCCATAGCACAGGGGGTGAATGAGCAGTTCTTC; v_call: TRBV5-4; d_call: TRBD1; clone_size: -; j_call: TRBJ2-1
cdr3_aa: CASSLQSGNSDTQYF; cdr3_nt: TGCGCCAGCAGCTTGCAAAGCGGGAACTCAGATACGCAGTATTTT; v_call: TRBV5-1; d_call: TRBD2; clone_size: few; j_call: TRBJ2-3
cdr3_aa: CASSQEDRHVYNEQFF; cdr3_nt: TGCGCCAGCAGCCAAGAGGACAGACACGTCTACAATGAGCAGTTCTTC; v_call: TRBV4-1; d_call: -; clone_size: -; j_call: TRBJ2-1
cdr3_aa: CATSDRSTSGSYNEQFF; cdr3_nt: TGTGCCACCAGTGACCGCTCTACTAGCGGGAGCTACAATGAGCAGTTCTTC; v_call: TRBV24-1; d_call: TRBD2; clone_size: -; j_call: TRBJ2-1
cdr3_aa: CASSQDLPTEAFF; cdr3_nt: TGCGCCAGCAGCCAAGATCTCCCCACTGAAGCTTTCTTT; v_call: TRBV4-3; d_call: -; clone_size: -; j_call: TRBJ1-1
cdr3_aa: CASQGSTSGRLYNEQFF; cdr3_nt: TGTGCTAGTCAGGGGTCGACTAGCGGGAGGCTCTACAATGAGCAGTTCTTC; v_call: TRBV12-5; d_call: TRBD2; clone_size: -; j_call: TRBJ2-1
cdr3_aa: CASSQDGSGKETQYF; cdr3_nt: TGTGCCAGCAGCCAAGACGGTAGCGGGAAAGAGACCCAGTACTTC; v_call: TRBV4-2; d_call: TRBD2; clone_size: once; j_call: TRBJ2-5
cdr3_aa: CASSYQNRVREKLFF; cdr3_nt: TGTGCCAGCAGTTACCAAAACAGGGTTCGGGAAAAACTGTTTTTT; v_call: TRBV6-5; d_call: -; clone_size: -; j_call: TRBJ1-4
cdr3_aa: CVHQRDRVYEQYF; cdr3_nt: TGTGTCCACCAACGGGACAGGGTCTACGAGCAGTACTTC; v_call: TRBV24-1; d_call: TRBD1; clone_size: -; j_call: TRBJ2-7
cdr3_aa: CASGAPTEQFF; cdr3_nt: TGTGCTAGTGGCGCTCCAACAGAGCAGTTCTTC; v_call: TRBV12-5; d_call: -; clone_size: -; j_call: TRBJ2-1
cdr3_aa: CAWSVGGGGGETQYF; cdr3_nt: TGTGCCTGGAGTGTCGGTGGTGGTGGGGGAGAGACCCAGTACTTC; v_call: TRBV30; d_call: -; clone_size: -; j_call: TRBJ2-5
cdr3_aa: CSASEPGLGLWQYF; cdr3_nt: TGCAGTGCTAGTGAACCGGGCCTAGGACTTTGGCAGTACTTC; v_call: TRBV20-1; d_call: -; clone_size: -; j_call: TRBJ2-7
cdr3_aa: CASSLERGTEAFF; cdr3_nt: TGTGCCAGCAGCTTGGAACGGGGCACTGAAGCTTTCTTT; v_call: TRBV5-5; d_call: -; clone_size: -; j_call: TRBJ1-1
cdr3_aa: CASSPYRDSNQPQHF; cdr3_nt: TGTGCCAGCAGCCCCTACAGGGATAGCAATCAGCCCCAGCATTTT; v_call: TRBV7-8; d_call: -; clone_size: few; j_call: TRBJ1-5
cdr3_aa: CASTSGGVDTEAFF; cdr3_nt: TGTGCCAGCACATCAGGGGGGGTCGACACTGAAGCTTTCTTT; v_call: TRBV28; d_call: TRBD1; clone_size: -; j_call: TRBJ1-1
cdr3_aa: CASSFLAGSYEQYF; cdr3_nt: TGTGCCAGCAGTTTCCTAGCGGGTTCCTACGAGCAGTACTTC; v_call: TRBV27; d_call: TRBD2; clone_size: -; j_call: TRBJ2-7
cdr3_aa: CATSRGGAGGSYTEAFF; cdr3_nt: TGTGCCACCAGCAGAGGGGGAGCAGGGGGCTCTTACACTGAAGCTTTCTTT; v_call: TRBV15; d_call: TRBD1; clone_size: -; j_call: TRBJ1-1
cdr3_aa: CASSLQGGGYEQYF; cdr3_nt: TGTGCCAGCAGTTTACAGGGGGGAGGGTACGAGCAGTACTTC; v_call: TRBV6-5; d_call: -; clone_size: -; j_call: TRBJ2-7
cdr3_aa: CASSQERRVVTGELFF; cdr3_nt: TGTGCCAGCAGCCAAGAGCGAAGGGTCGTCACCGGGGAGCTGTTTTTT; v_call: TRBV3-1/TRBV3-2; d_call: -; clone_size: -; j_call: TRBJ2-2
cdr3_aa: CASTQGDTQYF; cdr3_nt: TGCGCCAGCACCCAAGGGGATACGCAGTATTTT; v_call: TRBV10-2; d_call: -; clone_size: -; j_call: TRBJ2-3
cdr3_aa: CASSAMDRETEAFF; cdr3_nt: TGTGCCAGCAGCGCGATGGACAGGGAGACTGAAGCTTTCTTT; v_call: TRBV9; d_call: TRBD1; clone_size: -; j_call: TRBJ1-1
cdr3_aa: CASSWSTGAGANVLTF; cdr3_nt: TGTGCCAGCAGCTGGTCAACAGGGGCTGGGGCCAACGTCCTGACTTTC; v_call: TRBV7-3; d_call: TRBD1; clone_size: -; j_call: TRBJ2-6
cdr3_aa: CASSPTASGGVETQYF; cdr3_nt: TGTGCCAGCAGCCCTACTGCTAGCGGGGGGGTGGAGACCCAGTACTTC; v_call: TRBV4-2; d_call: TRBD2; clone_size: -; j_call: TRBJ2-5
cdr3_aa: CSPILAQYF; cdr3_nt: TGCAGTCCCATACTAGCCCAGTACTTC; v_call: TRBV20-1; d_call: -; clone_size: -; j_call: TRBJ2-5
cdr3_aa: CASSLEGANSPLHF; cdr3_nt: TGCGCCAGCAGCTTGGAGGGGGCCAATTCACCCCTCCACTTT; v_call: TRBV5-1; d_call: TRBD1; clone_size: -; j_call: TRBJ1-6
cdr3_aa: CASNEGTVSYEQYF; cdr3_nt: TGTGCCAGTAACGAAGGGACGGTCTCCTACGAGCAGTACTTC; v_call: TRBV19; d_call: -; clone_size: -; j_call: TRBJ2-7
cdr3_aa: CASRKDSGTEAFF; cdr3_nt: TGTGCCAGCAGGAAGGACAGTGGAACTGAAGCTTTCTTT; v_call: TRBV27; d_call: -; clone_size: -; j_call: TRBJ1-1
cdr3_aa: CASTQKGTIEAFF; cdr3_nt: TGTGCCAGCACTCAAAAAGGGACAATTGAAGCTTTCTTT; v_call: TRBV12-3/TRBV12-4; d_call: -; clone_size: -; j_call: TRBJ1-1
cdr3_aa: CASRQTGTSGIVGNEQFF; cdr3_nt: TGTGCCAGCAGACAGACCGGGACTAGCGGGATTGTTGGGAATGAGCAGTTCTTC; v_call: TRBV9; d_call: TRBD2; clone_size: -; j_call: TRBJ2-1
cdr3_aa: CASSPGGMNIQYF; cdr3_nt: TGTGCCAGCAGCCCTGGAGGGATGAACATTCAGTACTTC; v_call: TRBV12-3/TRBV12-4; d_call: -; clone_size: -; j_call: TRBJ2-4
cdr3_aa: CASSDYRGRHYGYTF; cdr3_nt: TGTGCCAGCAGCGACTACCGAGGGCGCCACTATGGCTACACCTTC; v_call: TRBV3-1/TRBV3-2; d_call: -; clone_size: -; j_call: TRBJ1-2
cdr3_aa: CASSFPTGTGNEKLFF; cdr3_nt: TGTGCCAGCAGCTTTCCTACCGGGACGGGGAATGAAAAACTGTTTTTT; v_call: TRBV5-6; d_call: -; clone_size: -; j_call: TRBJ1-4
cdr3_aa: CASSLNPTIFEEQYF; cdr3_nt: TGCGCCAGCAGCTTGAACCCCACCATTTTTGAGGAGCAGTACTTC; v_call: TRBV5-1; d_call: -; clone_size: -; j_call: TRBJ2-7
cdr3_aa: CASSKGTGGDQPQHF; cdr3_nt: TGTGCCAGCTCCAAGGGGACAGGAGGCGATCAGCCCCAGCATTTT; v_call: TRBV18; d_call: TRBD1; clone_size: -; j_call: TRBJ1-5